The sequence of this T cell receptor beta chain was determined in a study of T cell responses to AZD1222 COVID-19 vaccine. Turning to this clone: The antigen is not known.

Using immunoSEQ multiplex PCR, the repertoire was profiled, and TCRdb retains in-frame clones only, with some absent. The repertoire has around 150,000 clones, roughly 94% of them found once; the top ten carry roughly 5.6%. Study results and limitations: None of the repertoires were sampled until the peak T cell response had passed.

The V and J ends lost 6 bases and 0 bases respectively, with 14 bases between them. Germline lookup yields CDR1 SQVTM and CDR2 ANQGSEA. This CDR3 contains 14 residues. Source: peripheral blood, taken 28 days after the second AZD1222 dose. The chain carries TRBV29-1 and TRBJ1-2; D is unclear. This receptor was taken from an adult who received the AZD1222 COVID-19 vaccine. CDR3 nucleotides: TGCAGCGTGGTGCCCTCCAGCCCTAACTATGGCTACACCTTC. Amino acid sequence: CSVVPSSPNYGYTF.